The text below deals with one T cell receptor beta chain. These data come from a study of cytomegalovirus exposure and HLA in healthy donors. The PCR used 60 Vbeta and 13 Jbeta primers. Method: immunoSEQ multiplex PCR; TCRdb's copy keeps in-frame clones and lacks some. The top ten hold 3% of the sample, which has about 150,000 clones, about 73% seen once. The CDR3 consists of 14 residues. Germline V gene data show CDR1 as SNHLY and CDR2 as FYNNEI. V lost 6 bases to trimming and J lost 7 bases; unmatched junction nucleotides: 3. The V and J genes are TRBV2 and TRBJ2-1; the match to TRBD2 covers 13 bases. The sequenced sample consisted of PBMCs. This receptor was taken from a man aged 35-49 years in good health and CMV-seropositive. The CDR3 region is CASSGLAGDNEQFF. For the CDR3, the DNA is TGTGCCAGCAGCGGACTAGCGGGAGATAATGAGCAGTTCTTC.